This TCR beta chain stems from a study of blood T cells in healthy people across ages. Together with a sample-barcoded 5' primer, a J-beta primer mix was included in a second PCR lasting roughly 7 to 11 cycles. All cDNA molecules were each tagged by a template-switch adaptor with 12 random nucleotides. TCRdb passed the 5' RACE reads through MiXCR, listing each CDR3 protein once. The data hold approximately 680,000 distinct CDR3 sequences, with around 32% observed a single time. Each sample yielded at least 6 million isolated PBMCs. Total RNA, at least 6 micrograms per sample, came from PBMCs. Per the germline V gene, CDR1 is SGHRS and CDR2 is YFSETQ. Trimming removed 1 base from V and 0 bases from J, with 7 bases in between. The CDR3 is made up of 14 amino acids.

This sequence joins TRBV5-1 and TRBJ1-1, with no clear D. Input material: blood. The sequence was obtained from an elderly woman in good health. CDR3 region: CASSLLNVNTEAFF. CDR3 coding DNA: TGCGCCAGCAGCTTGTTGAATGTGAACACTGAAGCTTTCTTT.